Each of the 2 T cell receptor beta chains below was sequenced from the same sample in a study of blood T cell repertoires in COVID-19. Generated by immunoSEQ multiplex PCR, the TCRdb table keeps only in-frame clones and is missing some. The data hold about 160,000 clones, with 80% observed a single time. Specimen: PBMCs or T cells enriched from blood (not recorded which). The receptors shown here come from a woman aged 55-70 years who had recovered from COVID-19.

The chain recombines TRBV19 with TRBJ1-5, with D tentatively TRBD1 (5 bases). Trimming took 10 bases from V and 9 from J, leaving 22 bases between them. Germline V gene sequence: CDR1 LNHDA, CDR2 SQIVND (reference sequence). The CDR3 is 14 amino acids. CDR3 DNA sequence: TGTGCCACCCGTAATGGTCCCAACGGGGGGCCCCAGCATTTT. Protein product: CATRNGPNGGPQHF.

This clone was counted once. The DNA of the CDR3 is TGTGCCAGCAGCTTAGGTAGATTCGATGAGCAGTTCTTC. This encodes CASSLGRFDEQFF. This rearrangement joins TRBV11-3 to TRBJ2-1, with no clear D. Germline loops: CDR1 SGHNT, CDR2 YENEEA. CDR3 size: 13 residues. V lost 1 base and J 8 bases, leaving 9 bases between the germline ends.